This TCR beta chain comes out of a study of blood T cells in healthy people across ages. General study results and limits: Researchers report that TCR beta diversity correlated strongly with naive T cell percentage.

The individuals who served as donors were healthy Caucasians living in Russia, aged roughly 6 to 95. In germline, CDR1 is LGHDT, CDR2 YNNKEL (reference sequence). This CDR3 region has 14 residues. Sample-barcoded 5' priming and a J-beta primer mix drove a second PCR of about 7 to 12 cycles. TCRdb processed the 5' RACE reads anew with MiXCR; each CDR3 protein has one entry. The sample holds under 1,100,000 distinct CDR3 sequences, almost 25% seen once. Remarks on this clonotype: What it binds is not known. A read error may account for a junction end that differs from germline.

These data were likewise used in another study, on T cells of mothers and their children. From that second work: Donation came from a few healthy Caucasian mothers together with their six children.

Sequenced material: blood. The chain carries TRBV3-1 and TRBJ2-5; TRBD2 aligns across 7 bases. This sequence originates from a girl aged 2 to 9 in good health. The CDR3 here is CASSQDLIAGQEVF. The CDR3 region has the DNA TGTGCCAGCAGCCAAGACCTAATAGCGGGCCAGGAGGTCTTC.